A selection of T cell receptor beta chains follows, all from one sample in a study of T cell changes during pregnancy in multiple sclerosis. The table came from immunoSEQ multiplex PCR; TCRdb's copy has only in-frame clones and leaves some out. The sample lists tens of thousands of clones, more than 70% occurring once. Source: peripheral blood, taken in the first trimester of pregnancy. These receptors all come from a female donor in good health, enrolled as a control in a pregnancy study. The CDR3 runs from the conserved cysteine through the conserved F or W. D genes are given only for firm matches.

j_call d_call v_call cdr3_aa
TRBJ1-2 . TRBV7-9 CASSLERGKYTF
TRBJ1-6 TRBD1 TRBV4-1 CASSPGQTNSPLHF
TRBJ2-3 TRBD2 TRBV2 CASSVGLAGERFSTDTQYF
TRBJ2-3 . TRBV6-6 CASSPRQESDTQYF
TRBJ2-7 TRBD1 TRBV5-6 CASSLQGTYEQYF
TRBJ1-1 TRBD1 TRBV5-6 CASSLFTGTGPMNTEAFF
TRBJ2-4 . TRBV6-4 CASSELGRRVAKNIQYF
TRBJ1-5 TRBD1 TRBV28 CASSLSGGSNQPQHF
TRBJ1-3 TRBD1 TRBV18 CASSRRTGGSSSGNTIYF
TRBJ1-2 . TRBV4-2 CASSQEEVPLTSNYGYTF
TRBJ2-1 . TRBV7-2 CASSLMPSSENEQFF
TRBJ2-4 TRBD1 TRBV25-1 CASNEGGTGNIQYF
TRBJ1-2 . TRBV18 CASSPAGRIPRSYTF
TRBJ2-6 . TRBV9 CASSHNLRDSGANVLTF
TRBJ1-5 . TRBV27 CASSPDRNRMPQHF
TRBJ2-7 TRBD2 TRBV5-1 CATCPTSGSYEQYF
TRBJ2-1 TRBD2 TRBV18 CASSPLSGIYNEQFF
TRBJ2-1 TRBD2 TRBV10-1 CASSDGGVAYNEQFF
TRBJ1-1 . TRBV19 CASTQTGLNTEAFF
TRBJ2-3 TRBD2 TRBV2 CASHTTGTSSPDTQYF
TRBJ1-5 TRBD1 TRBV2 CASNLGQGKQPQHF
TRBJ2-1 TRBD2 TRBV19 CASSISGSGNEQFF
TRBJ2-2 TRBD1 TRBV5-1 CASSWGPTGSNTGELFF
TRBJ1-2 . TRBV7-2 CASSPVSDYGYTF